This entry is about one T cell receptor beta chain. Its antigen is not known. The data were taken from a study of T cell responses to AZD1222 COVID-19 vaccine. V dropped 7 bases and J dropped 6 bases, with 14 bases sitting between them. CDR3 length equals 12 residues. Germline values: CDR1 SQVTM, CDR2 ANQGSEA. Using immunoSEQ multiplex PCR, the repertoire was profiled, and TCRdb retains in-frame clones only, with some absent. The repertoire includes fewer than 150,000 clones, 90% of them detected once, and 3.4% sits in the top ten. Notes on the study in general: Spike-specific TCR breadth and depth grew following two AZD1222 doses. Most donors were white British and more were female, and clonal diversity was possibly underestimated. Only a handful of AZD1222 recipients, roughly 6 in all, had baseline seropositivity.

The rearrangement uses TRBV29-1 and TRBJ2-3; D may be TRBD1 (5 bases). The sequence came from an adult in good health. The specimen was peripheral blood, collected on day 0 of AZD1222 vaccination. This CDR3 is CSEGPRFDTQYF. The CDR3 DNA reads as TGCAGCGAGGGGCCTAGATTCGATACGCAGTATTTT.